This T cell receptor beta chain stems from a study of Graves' ophthalmopathy and Graves' hyperthyroidism. Amplification targeted the TCR beta CDR3 regions, with RNA transcripts as the source material. The first-round RT-PCR employed HTBI primers together with the Qiagen OneStep RT-PCR kit. A multiplex PCR was then performed as the second round. TCRdb reprocessed the multiplex PCR reads with MiXCR, giving one entry per CDR3 protein. Among about 740,000 distinct CDR3 sequences listed, about 44% were seen once. This clonotype was counted at least ten times. The ends were cut back, 2 bases at V and 3 bases at J, with 4 bases in the middle. The CDR3 is 13 amino acids. The germline CDR1 and CDR2 sequences are SEHNR and FQNEAQ (reference sequence).

The chain combines TRBV7-9 with TRBJ2-2, with D hard to call. The sequenced sample was peripheral blood. The origin of this receptor is an adult man with Graves' ophthalmopathy. CDR3 bases: TGTGCCAGCAGCTTACTCTACACCGGGGAGCTGTTTTTT. Its protein product is CASSLLYTGELFF.